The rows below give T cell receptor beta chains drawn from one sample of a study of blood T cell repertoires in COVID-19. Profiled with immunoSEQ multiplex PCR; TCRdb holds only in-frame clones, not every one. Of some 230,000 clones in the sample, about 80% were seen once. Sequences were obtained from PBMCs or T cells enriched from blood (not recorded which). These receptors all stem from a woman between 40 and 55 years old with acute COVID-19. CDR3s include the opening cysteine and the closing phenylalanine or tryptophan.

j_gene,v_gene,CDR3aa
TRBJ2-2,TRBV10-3,CATKGQVATGELFF
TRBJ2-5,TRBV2,CASSAWAGEETQYF
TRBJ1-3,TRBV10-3,CAIRADSSVIYF
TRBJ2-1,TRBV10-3,CAISEKGDNEQFF
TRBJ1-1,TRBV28,CASSNAGEGNTEAFF
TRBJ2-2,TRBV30,CACTNTGELFF
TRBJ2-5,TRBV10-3,CAISESSETQYF
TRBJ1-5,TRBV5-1,CASSLVSGRDQPQHF
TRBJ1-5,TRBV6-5,CASSYSGRWPQPQHF
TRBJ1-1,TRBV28,CASSFWGDTEAFF
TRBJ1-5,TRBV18,CASSRGTGLTSNQPQHF
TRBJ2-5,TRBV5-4,CASSLGGAEETQYF
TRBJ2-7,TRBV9,CASSSRTSGSSEQYF
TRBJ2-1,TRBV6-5,CASRAGGGNEQFF
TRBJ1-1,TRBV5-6,CASSLGQMNTEAFF
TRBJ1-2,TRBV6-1,CASSEGQGSFGYTF
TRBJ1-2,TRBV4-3,CASSRGRGDISNYGYTF
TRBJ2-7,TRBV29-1,CSVSDRGGYEQYF
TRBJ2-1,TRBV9,CASSVETINEQFF
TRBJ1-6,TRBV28,CASSLGDRGNSPLHF
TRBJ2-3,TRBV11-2,CATTSGGAVDTQYF
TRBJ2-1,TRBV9,CASSFSGGAFNEQFF
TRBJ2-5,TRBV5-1,CASSLELEETQYF
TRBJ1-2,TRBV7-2,CASSLPTGTNYGYTF
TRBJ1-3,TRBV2,CASSEQGPTTGNTIYF
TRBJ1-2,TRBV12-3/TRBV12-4,CASAGSLTYTF
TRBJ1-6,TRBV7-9,CASSLGFDRDNSPLHF
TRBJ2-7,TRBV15,CATSRDSSGSYEQYF
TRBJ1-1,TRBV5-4,CASSLVGSSNTEAFF
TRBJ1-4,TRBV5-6,CASSLATGANEKLFF
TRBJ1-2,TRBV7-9,CASSPRGQDYGYTF
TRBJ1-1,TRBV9,CASSVSNTEAFF
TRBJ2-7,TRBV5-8,CASSSTYEQYF
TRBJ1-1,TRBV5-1,CASSFVQGDTEAFF
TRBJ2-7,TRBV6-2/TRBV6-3,CASSWGDGYEQYF
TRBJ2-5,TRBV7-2,CASSLTYPGAQYF
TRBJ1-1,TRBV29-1,CSVEDQKNTEAFF
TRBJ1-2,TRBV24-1,CATSDPPLYGYTF
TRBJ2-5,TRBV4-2,CASSPRDGGETQYF
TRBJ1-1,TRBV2,CASSREQNTEAFF
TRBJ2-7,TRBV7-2,CASSLFGQIGYEQYF
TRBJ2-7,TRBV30,CAGKTDNYEQYF
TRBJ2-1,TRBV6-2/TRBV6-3,CASSRQDSIHEQFF